These 2 T cell receptor beta chains share one sample of origin, sequenced in a study of radiation and T cells in renal cell carcinoma (dated by TCRdb to the early 2020s). Libraries were built with the immunoSEQ multiplex PCR assay. In its TCRdb copy, this immuneACCESS table keeps in-frame sequences only and misses some clones. Where compared with another copy, unresolved V genes explain less than half of these, and the others have no known cause. Across this sample there are about 150,000 clones, with approximately 86% seen only once. Of the sample, around a sixth is held by the ten largest clones. The time point label here, explained by the study, means: blood 4 weeks post-SBRT, at nephrectomy. The treatment or condition label, as the study defines it: 15 Gy SBRT to primary tumor, nephrectomy 4 weeks later. The sample in question was blood, obtained from a patient whose treatment included radiotherapy and nephrectomy. The source of these receptors is a woman in her 50s with renal cell carcinoma.

The rearrangement links TRBV28 to TRBJ2-3; perhaps TRBD2 as D (7 bases). The CDR3 length is 13 residues. V was pared by 10 bases and J by 5 bases, with 16 bases between. Germline assignment: CDR1 MDHEN and CDR2 SYDVKM. The chain's CDR3 is CATIGGAGDTQYF. Here the CDR3 DNA reads TGTGCCACTATAGGGGGGGCCGGAGATACGCAGTATTTT.

J is TRBJ2-7 and V is TRBV6-6; D possibly corresponds to TRBD1 (6 bases). The V end lost 5 bases, the J end lost 3 bases, and 17 bases lay between the germline ends. The CDR3 runs 15 residues. Germline V CDR1 and CDR2: MNHNY, SVGAGI (reference sequence). In DNA, the CDR3 is TGTGCCAGCAGTCTGGCCAGGGGCGCGGACTACGAGCAGTACTTC. It codes for CASSLARGADYEQYF.